The T cell receptor beta chain under discussion was sequenced for a study of T-cell memory formation after mild COVID-19. The length of the CDR3 is 17 residues. The trim removed 4 bases at V and 3 bases at J, leaving 7 bases unmatched. In germline, CDR1 is MGHRA, CDR2 YSYEKL. MiXCR, run by TCRdb on the 5' RACE reads, gives a single entry per CDR3 protein. Found here are some 320,000 distinct CDR3 sequences, approximately 15% of them singletons; the top ten hold approximately 20%. About this clonotype itself: Antigen unknown.

General observations from the study: Nothing showed for sure that second-wave clones peaking on day 37 were SARS-CoV-2 specific. From day 15 to 85, contracting clones were balanced between CD4 and CD8, whereas later expanders leaned toward CD4+. Pre-infection memory carried some responding clones, suggesting that cross-reactive memory joined.

V usage is TRBV4-1 and J usage is TRBJ2-5; 14 bases agree with TRBD2. The sequenced sample consisted of PBMCs or a T cell subset sorted from them (not recorded which). The TCR comes from a young man who had mild COVID-19 (a few samples of this study predate the infection). Cell type and time point are not known. CDR3 in amino acids: CASSRSGLAGGEETQYF. In nucleotides, the CDR3 is TGCGCCAGCAGCCGATCCGGACTAGCGGGGGGCGAAGAGACCCAGTACTTC.